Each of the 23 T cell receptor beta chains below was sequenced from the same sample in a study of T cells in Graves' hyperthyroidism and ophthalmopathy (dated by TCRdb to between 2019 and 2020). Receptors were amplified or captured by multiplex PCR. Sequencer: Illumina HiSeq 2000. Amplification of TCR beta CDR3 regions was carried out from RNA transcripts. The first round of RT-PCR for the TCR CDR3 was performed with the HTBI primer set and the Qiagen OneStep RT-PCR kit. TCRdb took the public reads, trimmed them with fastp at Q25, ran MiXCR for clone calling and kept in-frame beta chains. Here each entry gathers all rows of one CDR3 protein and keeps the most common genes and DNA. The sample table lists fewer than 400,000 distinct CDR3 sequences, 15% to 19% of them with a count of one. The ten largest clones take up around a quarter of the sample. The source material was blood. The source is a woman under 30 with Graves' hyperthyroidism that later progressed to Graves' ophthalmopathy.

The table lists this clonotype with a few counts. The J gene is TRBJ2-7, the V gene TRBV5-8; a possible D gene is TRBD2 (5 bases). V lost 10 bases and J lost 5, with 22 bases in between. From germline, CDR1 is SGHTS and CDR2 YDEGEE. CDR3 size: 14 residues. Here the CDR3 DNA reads TGTGCCCCGGCCGGTCTACCCGGGATGAACGAGCAGTACTTC. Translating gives CAPAGLPGMNEQYF.

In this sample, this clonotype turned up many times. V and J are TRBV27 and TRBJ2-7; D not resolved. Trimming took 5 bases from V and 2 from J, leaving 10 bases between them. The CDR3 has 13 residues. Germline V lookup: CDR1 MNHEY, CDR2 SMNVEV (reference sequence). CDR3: CASSLRPPYEQYF. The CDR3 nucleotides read TGTGCCAGCAGTCTAAGGCCCCCCTACGAGCAGTACTTC.

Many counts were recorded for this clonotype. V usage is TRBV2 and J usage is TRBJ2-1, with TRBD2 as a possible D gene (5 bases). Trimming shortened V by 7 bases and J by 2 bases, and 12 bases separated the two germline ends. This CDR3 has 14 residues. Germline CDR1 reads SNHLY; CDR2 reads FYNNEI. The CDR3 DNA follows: TGTGCCAGCATCGGGGAGAGTACCTACAATGAGCAGTTCTTC. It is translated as CASIGESTYNEQFF.

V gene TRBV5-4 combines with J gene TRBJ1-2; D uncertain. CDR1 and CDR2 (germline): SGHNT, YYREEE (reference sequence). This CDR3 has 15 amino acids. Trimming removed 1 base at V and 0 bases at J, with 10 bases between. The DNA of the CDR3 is TGTGCCAGCAGCTTGAATACAGCCGCTAACTATGGCTACACCTTC. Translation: CASSLNTAANYGYTF.

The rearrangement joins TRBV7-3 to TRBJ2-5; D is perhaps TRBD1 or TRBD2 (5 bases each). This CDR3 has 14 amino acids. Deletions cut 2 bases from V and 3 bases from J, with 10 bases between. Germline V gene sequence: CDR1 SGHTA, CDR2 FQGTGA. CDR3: CASSLVGTEETQYF. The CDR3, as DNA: TGTGCCAGCAGCTTAGTAGGGACCGAAGAGACCCAGTACTTC.

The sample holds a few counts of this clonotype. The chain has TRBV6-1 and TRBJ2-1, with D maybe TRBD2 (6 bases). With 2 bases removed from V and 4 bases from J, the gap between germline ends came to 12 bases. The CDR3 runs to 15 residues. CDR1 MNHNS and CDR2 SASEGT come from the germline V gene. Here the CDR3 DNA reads TGTGCCAGCAGTGAAAATTTGCGGGGTTACAATGAGCAGTTCTTC. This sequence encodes CASSENLRGYNEQFF.

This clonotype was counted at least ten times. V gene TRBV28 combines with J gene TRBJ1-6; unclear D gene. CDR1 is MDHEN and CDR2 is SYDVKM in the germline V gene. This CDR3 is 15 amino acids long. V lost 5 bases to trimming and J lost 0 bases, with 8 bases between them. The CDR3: CASSAQSSYNSPLHF. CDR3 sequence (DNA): TGTGCCAGCAGTGCTCAGAGCTCCTATAATTCACCCCTCCACTTT.

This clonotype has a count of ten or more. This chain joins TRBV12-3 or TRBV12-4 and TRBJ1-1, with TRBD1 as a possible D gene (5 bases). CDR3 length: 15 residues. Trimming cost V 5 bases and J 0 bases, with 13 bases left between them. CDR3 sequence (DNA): TGTGCCAGCAGTCCTGGGGGGACGGTGAACACTGAAGCTTTCTTT. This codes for CASSPGGTVNTEAFF.

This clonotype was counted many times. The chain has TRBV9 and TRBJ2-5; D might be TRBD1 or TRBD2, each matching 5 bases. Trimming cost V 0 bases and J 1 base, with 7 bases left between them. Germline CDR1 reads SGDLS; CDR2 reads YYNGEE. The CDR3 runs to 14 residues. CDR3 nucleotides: TGTGCCAGCAGCGTAGGGGGGAGCCAAGAGACCCAGTACTTC. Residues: CASSVGGSQETQYF.

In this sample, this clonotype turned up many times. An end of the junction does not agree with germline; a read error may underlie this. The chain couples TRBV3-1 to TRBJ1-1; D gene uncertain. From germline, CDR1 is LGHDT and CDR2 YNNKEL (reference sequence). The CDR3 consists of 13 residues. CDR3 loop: CASSQAGNPEAFF. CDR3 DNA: TGTGCCAGCAGCCAAGCTGGGAACCCTGAAGCTTTCTTT.

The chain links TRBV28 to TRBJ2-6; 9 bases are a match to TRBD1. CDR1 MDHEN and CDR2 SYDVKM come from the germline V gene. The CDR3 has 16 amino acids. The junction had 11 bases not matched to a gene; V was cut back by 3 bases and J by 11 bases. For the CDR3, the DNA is TGTGCCAGCAGTTTCGGAGGGACAGGGAACAATTACGTCCTGACTTTC. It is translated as CASSFGGTGNNYVLTF.

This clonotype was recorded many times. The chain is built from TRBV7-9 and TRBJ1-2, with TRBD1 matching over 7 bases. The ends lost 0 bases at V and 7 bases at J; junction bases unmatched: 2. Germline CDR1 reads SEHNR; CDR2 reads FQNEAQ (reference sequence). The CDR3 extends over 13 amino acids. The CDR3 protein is CASSLASGGGYTF. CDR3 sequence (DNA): TGTGCCAGCAGCTTAGCGTCAGGGGGTGGCTACACCTTC.

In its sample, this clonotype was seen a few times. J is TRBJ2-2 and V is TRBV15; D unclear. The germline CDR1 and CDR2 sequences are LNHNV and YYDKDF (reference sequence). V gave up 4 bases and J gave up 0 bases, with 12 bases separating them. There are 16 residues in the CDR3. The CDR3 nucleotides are TGTGCCACCAGCATAATGGCGGCAACGAACACCGGGGAGCTGTTTTTT. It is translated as CATSIMAATNTGELFF. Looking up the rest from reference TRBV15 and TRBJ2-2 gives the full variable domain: DAMVIQNPRYQVTQFGKPVTLSCSQTLNHNVMYWYQQKSSQAPKLLFHYYDKDFNNEADTPDNFQSRRPNTSFCFLDIRSPGLGDTAMYLCATSIMAATNTGELFFGEGSRLTVL.

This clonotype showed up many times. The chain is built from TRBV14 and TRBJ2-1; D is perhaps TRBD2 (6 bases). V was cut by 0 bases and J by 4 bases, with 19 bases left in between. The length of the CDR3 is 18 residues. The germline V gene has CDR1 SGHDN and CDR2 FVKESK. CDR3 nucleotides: TGTGCCAGCAGCCAAGATCCCTGGGGAGGATCGTGGTACAATGAGCAGTTCTTC. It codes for CASSQDPWGGSWYNEQFF.

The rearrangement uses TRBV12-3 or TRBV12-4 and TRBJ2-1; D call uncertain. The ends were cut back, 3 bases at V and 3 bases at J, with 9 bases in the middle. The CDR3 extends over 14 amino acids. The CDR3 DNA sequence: TGTGCCAGCAGTTTCGAGACTGTCTACAATGAGCAGTTCTTC. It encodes CASSFETVYNEQFF.

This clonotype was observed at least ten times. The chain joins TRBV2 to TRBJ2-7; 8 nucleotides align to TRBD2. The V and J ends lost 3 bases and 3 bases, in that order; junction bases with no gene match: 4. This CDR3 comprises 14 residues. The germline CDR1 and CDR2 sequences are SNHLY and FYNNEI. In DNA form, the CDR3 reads TGTGCCAGCAGTGACCTACTAGCGGTCTACGAGCAGTACTTC. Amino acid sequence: CASSDLLAVYEQYF.

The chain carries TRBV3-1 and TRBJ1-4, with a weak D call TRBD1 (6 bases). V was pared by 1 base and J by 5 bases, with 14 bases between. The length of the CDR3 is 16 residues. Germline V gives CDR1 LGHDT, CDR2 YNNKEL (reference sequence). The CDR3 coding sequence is TGTGCCAGCAGCCAAGTAGGGGGAGGTCTCAATGAAAAACTGTTTTTT. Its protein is CASSQVGGGLNEKLFF.

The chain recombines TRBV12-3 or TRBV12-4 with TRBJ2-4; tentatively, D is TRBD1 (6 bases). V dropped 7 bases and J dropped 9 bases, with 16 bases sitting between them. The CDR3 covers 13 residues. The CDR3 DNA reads TGTGCCAGCACCAGGACAGACGAAAGCATTCAGTACTTC. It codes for CASTRTDESIQYF.

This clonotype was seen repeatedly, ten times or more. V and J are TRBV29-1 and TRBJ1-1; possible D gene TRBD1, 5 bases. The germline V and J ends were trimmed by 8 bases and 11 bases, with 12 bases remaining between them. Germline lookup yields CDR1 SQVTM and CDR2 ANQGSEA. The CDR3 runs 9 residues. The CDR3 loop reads CSPGGSAFF. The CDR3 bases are TGCAGCCCGGGGGGGTCGGCTTTCTTT.

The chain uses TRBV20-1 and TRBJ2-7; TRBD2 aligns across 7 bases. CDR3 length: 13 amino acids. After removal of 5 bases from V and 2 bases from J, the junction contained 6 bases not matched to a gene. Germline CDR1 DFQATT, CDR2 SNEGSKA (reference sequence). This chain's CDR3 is CSAPGGTAYEQYF. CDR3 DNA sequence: TGCAGTGCTCCGGGAGGAACGGCCTACGAGCAGTACTTC.

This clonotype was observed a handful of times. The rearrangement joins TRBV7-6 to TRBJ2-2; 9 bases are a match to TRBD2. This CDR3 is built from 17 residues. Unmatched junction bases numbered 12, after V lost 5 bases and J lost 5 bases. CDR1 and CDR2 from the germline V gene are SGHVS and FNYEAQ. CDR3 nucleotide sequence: TGTGCCAGCAGCATAATAGCGGGAGAAGGATGGACCGGGGAGCTGTTTTTT. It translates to CASSIIAGEGWTGELFF. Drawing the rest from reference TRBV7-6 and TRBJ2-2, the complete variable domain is GAGVSQSPRYKVTKRGQDVALRCDPISGHVSLYWYRQALGQGPEFLTYFNYEAQQDKSGLPNDRFSAERPEGSISTLTIQRTEQRDSAMYRCASSIIAGEGWTGELFFGEGSRLTVL.

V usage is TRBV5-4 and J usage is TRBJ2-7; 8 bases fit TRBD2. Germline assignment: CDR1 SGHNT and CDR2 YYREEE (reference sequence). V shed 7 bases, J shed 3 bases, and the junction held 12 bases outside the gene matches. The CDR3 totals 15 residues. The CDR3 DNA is TGTGCCAGCCGCCCTTTTAGCGGGAATCTCTACGAGCAGTACTTC. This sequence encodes CASRPFSGNLYEQYF.

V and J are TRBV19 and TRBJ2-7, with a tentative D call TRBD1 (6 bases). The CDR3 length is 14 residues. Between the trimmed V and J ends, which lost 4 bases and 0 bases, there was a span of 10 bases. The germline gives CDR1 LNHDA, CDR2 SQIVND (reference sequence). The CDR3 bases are TGTGCCAGTAGTACCCGGACAGACTCCTACGAGCAGTACTTC. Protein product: CASSTRTDSYEQYF.